Listed below are T cell receptor beta chains from one sample, sequenced in a study of T cells in Graves' hyperthyroidism and ophthalmopathy. TCRdb passed the multiplex PCR reads through MiXCR, listing each CDR3 protein once. This table holds approximately 400,000 distinct CDR3 sequences, around 14% found once. The specimen was blood. All receptors come from a woman aged 60-75 years with Graves' hyperthyroidism. CDR3s leave out the opening cysteine and the closing phenylalanine or tryptophan. The order of the fields is V gene, clone size, CDR3 length, J gene, CDR3 protein. Only part of the rows carry a size: once, few, many, or a class if the clone is expanded.

TRBV6-1	.	12	TRBJ2-7	ASRGTGDSYEQY
TRBV11-2	many	10	TRBJ2-1	ASSLELAAEF
TRBV20-1	.	12	TRBJ2-5	SASKSGEEETQY
TRBV7-9	many	13	TRBJ2-5	ASSWRPDTQETQY
TRBV2	many	12	TRBJ2-3	ASSPGQGVDTQY
TRBV5-1	.	14	TRBJ2-1	ASSSGTGGSYNEQF
TRBV27	many	10	TRBJ2-1	ASGYSYNEQF
TRBV24-1	few	15	TRBJ2-1	ATSDRTGTGPKREQF
TRBV5-1	many	19	TRBJ2-3	ASSLEGPSTGAVDRADTQY
TRBV10-3	.	15	TRBJ2-3	AISSHVPSGATDTQY
TRBV27	many	15	TRBJ2-5	ASSPATSGPWVETQY
TRBV20-1	many	12	TRBJ2-1	SATRGIRGNEQF
TRBV5-1	many	10	TRBJ2-2	ASSSGFGELF
TRBV28	many	10	TRBJ1-2	ASSLSGYGYT
TRBV20-1	many	10	TRBJ2-3	SASQGTDTQY
TRBV29-1	many	11	TRBJ2-3	SVSSLLTDTQY
TRBV14	few	15	TRBJ2-5	ASSQGFLTGGTRTQY
TRBV6-2/TRBV6-3	many	11	TRBJ1-5	ASSYFSPQPQH
TRBV11-2	few	13	TRBJ1-2	ASSWGDRVKYSYT
TRBV5-5	few	12	TRBJ1-2	ASSPSGLFYGYT
TRBV3-1	many	10	TRBJ2-2	ASSPLAGELF
TRBV5-1	many	13	TRBJ2-3	ASSLAGVGTDTQY
TRBV5-1	.	12	TRBJ2-5	ASSLGTGTETQY
TRBV29-1	many	14	TRBJ2-3	SVEDAGRASTDTQY
TRBV19	few	11	TRBJ1-2	ATYNTGRHGYT
TRBV20-1	many	14	TRBJ2-5	SARDRRGPYQETQY
TRBV12-3/TRBV12-4	many	13	TRBJ2-3	ASRGTSGTVNTQY
TRBV7-9	many	12	TRBJ2-3	ASSSTRGTDTQY
TRBV7-8	.	10	TRBJ2-3	ASSLARNTQY
TRBV11-2	many	14	TRBJ2-7	ASSLRGQGRSYEQY
TRBV7-3	many	12	TRBJ2-5	ASSLMAGQETQY
TRBV28	many	9	TRBJ1-1	ASRQGTEAF
TRBV4-1	.	13	TRBJ2-7	ASSHGGQSSYEQY
TRBV7-3	few	12	TRBJ2-2	ASSLGARTGELF
TRBV6-1	.	14	TRBJ2-7	ASSNYGVMVSYEQY
TRBV30	many	9	TRBJ2-7	AWSRQGEQY
TRBV10-2	.	14	TRBJ2-1	ASSDRVAGSYNEQF
TRBV12-3/TRBV12-4	many	14	TRBJ2-4	ASIISGSVAKNIQY
TRBV20-1	many	12	TRBJ1-1	SARTGGPNTEAF
TRBV20-1	many	15	TRBJ2-1	SARTPSSSGSYNEQF
TRBV30	many	11	TRBJ1-6	AGTGGTNSPLH
TRBV20-1	.	13	TRBJ2-3	SAPGEWANTDTQY
TRBV20-1	few	14	TRBJ1-6	SASDHQDRDNSPLH
TRBV29-1	many	10	TRBJ2-5	SVSPHQETQY
TRBV19	many	11	TRBJ2-3	ASNGELVDTQY
TRBV20-1	.	16	TRBJ2-1	SARSLTTGAERNNEQF
TRBV18	many	10	TRBJ2-7	ASSPSMGEQY
TRBV29-1	many	12	TRBJ2-3	SVGLGYSTDTQY
TRBV19	.	12	TRBJ2-2	ASKKGADTGELF
TRBV29-1	many	12	TRBJ1-2	SVEGGQGGYGYT
TRBV5-1	.	10	TRBJ1-2	ASSLDYFGYT
TRBV3-1	many	12	TRBJ2-7	ASSSRGLTGEQY